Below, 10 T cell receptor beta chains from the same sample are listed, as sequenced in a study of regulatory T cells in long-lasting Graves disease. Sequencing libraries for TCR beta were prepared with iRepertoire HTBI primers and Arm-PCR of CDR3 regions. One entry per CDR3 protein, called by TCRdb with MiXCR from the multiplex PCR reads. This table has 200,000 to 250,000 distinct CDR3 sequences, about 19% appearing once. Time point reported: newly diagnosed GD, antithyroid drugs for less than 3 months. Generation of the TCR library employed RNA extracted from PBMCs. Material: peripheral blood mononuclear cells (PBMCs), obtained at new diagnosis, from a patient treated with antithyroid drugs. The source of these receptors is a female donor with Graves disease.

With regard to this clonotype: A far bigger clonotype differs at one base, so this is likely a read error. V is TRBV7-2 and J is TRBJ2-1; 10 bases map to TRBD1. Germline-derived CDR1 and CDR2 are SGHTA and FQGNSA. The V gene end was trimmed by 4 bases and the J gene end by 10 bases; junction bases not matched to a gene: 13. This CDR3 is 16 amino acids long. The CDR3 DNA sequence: TGTGCCAGCAGCTCGGTGGGACAGGGGCGTGCAAAGGAGCAGTTCTTC. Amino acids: CASSSVGQGRAKEQFF.

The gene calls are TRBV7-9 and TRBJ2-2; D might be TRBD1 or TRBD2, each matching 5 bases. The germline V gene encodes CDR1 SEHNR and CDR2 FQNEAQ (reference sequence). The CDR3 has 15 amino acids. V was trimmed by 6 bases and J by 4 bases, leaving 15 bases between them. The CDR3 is CASSTPGPSTGELFF. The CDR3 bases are TGTGCCAGCAGTACCCCGGGACCCTCCACCGGGGAGCTGTTTTTT.

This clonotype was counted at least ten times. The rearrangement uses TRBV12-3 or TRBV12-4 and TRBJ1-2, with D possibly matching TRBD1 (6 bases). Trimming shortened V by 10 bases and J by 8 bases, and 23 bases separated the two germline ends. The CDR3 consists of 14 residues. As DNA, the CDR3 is TGTGCCACCACTTTCGCAACAGGGTATGGGGGCTACACCTTC. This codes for CATTFATGYGGYTF.

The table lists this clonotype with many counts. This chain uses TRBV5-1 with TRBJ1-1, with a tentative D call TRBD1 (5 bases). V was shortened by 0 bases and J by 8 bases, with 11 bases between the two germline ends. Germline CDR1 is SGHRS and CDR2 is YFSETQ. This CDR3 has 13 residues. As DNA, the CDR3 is TGCGCCAGCAGCTTGGTGGGGGATTTGGAAGCTTTCTTT. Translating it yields CASSLVGDLEAFF. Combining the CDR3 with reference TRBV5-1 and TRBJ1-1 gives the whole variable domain KAGVTQTPRYLIKTRGQQVTLSCSPISGHRSVSWYQQTPGQGLQFLFEYFSETQRNKGNFPGRFSGRQFSNSRSEMNVSTLELGDSALYLCASSLVGDLEAFFGQGTRLTVV.

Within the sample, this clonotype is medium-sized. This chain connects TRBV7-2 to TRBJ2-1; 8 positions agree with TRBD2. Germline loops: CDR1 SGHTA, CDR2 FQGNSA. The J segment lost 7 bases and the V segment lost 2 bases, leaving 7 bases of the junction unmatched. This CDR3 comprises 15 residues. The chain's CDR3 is CASSLTSGSSNEQFF. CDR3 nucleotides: TGTGCCAGCAGCTTAACCAGCGGGAGCAGTAATGAGCAGTTCTTC.

In nucleotides, the CDR3 is TGCAGTGCTAATCCGGGACAGGGGAAGGAGCAGTACTTC. Amino acids: CSANPGQGKEQYF. The rearrangement links TRBV20-1 to TRBJ2-7; 10 bases are shared with TRBD1. Trimming cost V 4 bases and J 7 bases; bases outside gene matches: 7. Germline V CDR1 and CDR2: DFQATT, SNEGSKA (reference sequence). The CDR3 covers 13 residues.

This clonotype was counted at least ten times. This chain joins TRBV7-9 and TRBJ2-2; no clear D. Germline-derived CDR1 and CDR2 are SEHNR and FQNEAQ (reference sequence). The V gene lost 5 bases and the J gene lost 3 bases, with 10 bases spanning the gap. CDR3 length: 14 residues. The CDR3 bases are TGTGCCAGCAGCCGCCAGGCGTACACCGGGGAGCTGTTTTTT. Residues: CASSRQAYTGELFF.

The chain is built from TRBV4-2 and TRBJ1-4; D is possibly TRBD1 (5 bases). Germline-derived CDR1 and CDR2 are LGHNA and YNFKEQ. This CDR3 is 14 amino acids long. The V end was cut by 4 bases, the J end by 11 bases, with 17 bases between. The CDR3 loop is CASSPRVGSGKLFF. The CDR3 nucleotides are TGTGCCAGCAGCCCCAGGGTGGGCTCGGGTAAACTGTTTTTT.

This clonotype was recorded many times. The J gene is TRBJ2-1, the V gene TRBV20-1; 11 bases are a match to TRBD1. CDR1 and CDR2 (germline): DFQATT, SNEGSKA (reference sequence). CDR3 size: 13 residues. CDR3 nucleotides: TGCACCCTGGACAGGGGGCCTTACAATGAGCAGTTCTTC. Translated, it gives CTLDRGPYNEQFF.

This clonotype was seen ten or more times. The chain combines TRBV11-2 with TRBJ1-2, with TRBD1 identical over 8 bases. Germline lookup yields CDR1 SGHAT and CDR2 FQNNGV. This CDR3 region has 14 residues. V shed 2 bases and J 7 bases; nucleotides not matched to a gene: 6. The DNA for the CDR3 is TGTGCCAGCAGCTTAAGGTCAGGGGGCCTTGGCTACACCTTC. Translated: CASSLRSGGLGYTF. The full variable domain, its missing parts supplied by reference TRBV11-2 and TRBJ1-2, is EAGVAQSPRYKIIEKRQSVAFWCNPISGHATLYWYQQILGQGPKLLIQFQNNGVVDDSQLPKDRFSAERLKGVDSTLKIQPAKLEDSAVYLCASSLRSGGLGYTFGSGTRLTVV.